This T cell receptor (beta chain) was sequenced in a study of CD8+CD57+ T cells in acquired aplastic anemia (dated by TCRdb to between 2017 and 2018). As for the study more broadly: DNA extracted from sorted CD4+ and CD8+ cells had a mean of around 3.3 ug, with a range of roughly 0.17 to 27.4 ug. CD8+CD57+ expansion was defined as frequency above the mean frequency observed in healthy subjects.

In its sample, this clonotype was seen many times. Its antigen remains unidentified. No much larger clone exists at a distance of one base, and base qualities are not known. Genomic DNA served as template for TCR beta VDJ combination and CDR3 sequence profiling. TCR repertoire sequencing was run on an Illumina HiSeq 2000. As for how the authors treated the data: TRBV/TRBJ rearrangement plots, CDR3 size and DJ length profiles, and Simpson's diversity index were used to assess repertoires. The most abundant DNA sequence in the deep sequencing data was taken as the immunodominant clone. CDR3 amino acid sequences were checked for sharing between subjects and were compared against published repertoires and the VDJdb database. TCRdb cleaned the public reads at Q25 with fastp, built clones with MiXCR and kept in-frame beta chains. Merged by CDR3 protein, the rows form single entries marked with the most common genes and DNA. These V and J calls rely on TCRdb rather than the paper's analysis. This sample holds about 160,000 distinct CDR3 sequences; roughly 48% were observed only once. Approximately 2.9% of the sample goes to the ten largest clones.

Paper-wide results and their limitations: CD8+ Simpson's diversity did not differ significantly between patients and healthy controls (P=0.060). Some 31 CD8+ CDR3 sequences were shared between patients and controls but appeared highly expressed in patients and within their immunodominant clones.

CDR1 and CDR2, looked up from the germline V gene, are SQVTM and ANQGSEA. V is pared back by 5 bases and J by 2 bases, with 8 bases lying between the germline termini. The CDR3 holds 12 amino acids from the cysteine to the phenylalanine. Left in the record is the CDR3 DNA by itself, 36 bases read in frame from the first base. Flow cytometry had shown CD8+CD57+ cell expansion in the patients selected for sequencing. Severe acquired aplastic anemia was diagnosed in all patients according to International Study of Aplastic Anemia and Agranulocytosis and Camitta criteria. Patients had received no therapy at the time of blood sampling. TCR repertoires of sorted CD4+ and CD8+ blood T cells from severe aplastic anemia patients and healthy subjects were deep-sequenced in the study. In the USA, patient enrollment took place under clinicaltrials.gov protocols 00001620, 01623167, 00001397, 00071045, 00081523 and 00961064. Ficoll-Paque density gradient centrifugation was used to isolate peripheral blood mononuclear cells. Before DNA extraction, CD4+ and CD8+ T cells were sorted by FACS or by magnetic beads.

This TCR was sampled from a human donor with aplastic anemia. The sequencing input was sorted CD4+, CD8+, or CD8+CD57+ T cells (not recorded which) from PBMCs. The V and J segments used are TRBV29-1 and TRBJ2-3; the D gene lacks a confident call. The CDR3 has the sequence CSVTEPTDTQYF. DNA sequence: TGCAGCGTTACGGAGCCCACAGATACGCAGTATTTT.